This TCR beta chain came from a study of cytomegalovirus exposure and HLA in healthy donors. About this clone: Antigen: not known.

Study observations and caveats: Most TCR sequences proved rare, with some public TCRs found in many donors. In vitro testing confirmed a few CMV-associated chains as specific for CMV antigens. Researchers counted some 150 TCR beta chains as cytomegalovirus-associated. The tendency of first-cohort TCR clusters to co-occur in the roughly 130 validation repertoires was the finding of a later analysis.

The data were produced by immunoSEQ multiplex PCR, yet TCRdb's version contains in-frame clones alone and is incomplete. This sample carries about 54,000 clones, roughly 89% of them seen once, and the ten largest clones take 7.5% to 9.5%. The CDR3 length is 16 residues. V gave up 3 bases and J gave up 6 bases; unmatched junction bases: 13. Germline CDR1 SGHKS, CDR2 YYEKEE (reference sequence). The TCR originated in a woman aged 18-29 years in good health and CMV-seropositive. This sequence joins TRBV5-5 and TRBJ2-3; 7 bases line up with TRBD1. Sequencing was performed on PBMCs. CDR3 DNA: TGTGCCAGCAGCTCCGCGACAGGGAATAGATGGGATACGCAGTATTTT. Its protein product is CASSSATGNRWDTQYF.